This T cell receptor beta chain was sequenced during a study of identifying expanded T cells in peripheral blood (dated by TCRdb to the late 2010s). Looking at the study overall: Four technical replicates, made by sequencing separate aliquots from the same pool of genomic DNA, were compared pairwise. Results and caveats for the whole study, not just this receptor: The beta-binomial model significantly reduced the number of clones called differentially abundant and the false-positive rate across all healthy-donor time intervals. Between technical replicates the binomial model flagged roughly 1.2 differentially abundant clones, whereas over roughly two weeks the binomial model flagged about 15 and over approximately 4 weeks about 19. The authors expected that over much longer intervals, such as months to years, biological variance in healthy repertoires might increase even further. Variance in clone template counts between roughly two-week samples significantly increased with total template count across all healthy donors.

The germline V gene supplies CDR1 SGHTA and CDR2 FQGNSA. The cysteine opens and the phenylalanine closes a CDR3 of 14 amino acids. The sequence is cut down to CDR3 DNA, 42 bases in frame from base 1. Trimming removed 1 base from V and 7 bases from J, leaving 11 bases between the germline ends. TCRbeta CDR3 regions were profiled with the immunoSEQ Assay using bias-controlled multiplex PCR amplification of genomic DNA. In the source study's methods: To quantify the absolute abundance of each unique TCRbeta CDR3 region, the sequences were collapsed and filtered. Differential abundance was assessed using a binomial (Fisher-equivalent) model and a beta-binomial model in which time-dependent variance fitted from healthy donors was added. Clones with fewer than 5 combined templates were removed, and differential abundance was called for clones with a Benjamini-Hochberg FDR below 0.01. Using the form v = (b*log(k)+a)^2, the beta-binomial variance was modeled as a function of the total template count across the two samples. The clones in this table, taken by TCRdb from immuneACCESS, are in-frame only. Not every clone is retained; where verified, under half of the shortfall comes from an unresolved V gene, and the cause of the rest is unknown. For V, J and clone size, that table is used; D and trimming come from the DNA. The sample records fewer than 85,000 clones, approximately 90% of which are singletons. The ten largest account for about 3% of the sample.

This clone showed up just once. Its antigen specificity is not known. No qualities accompany the bases; no much larger clone lies one base away. No immune events such as infections were documented for the healthy donors during the collection period. Blood repertoires from healthy donors were used as a training cohort for calibrating time-dependent variance in a beta-binomial model of differential abundance of T-cell clones. There were about ten healthy donors in the training cohort, of whom 3 were female and 7 were male. An age range of roughly 25 to 65 years, with an average of about 45 years, was recorded for the donors. Obtained from a commercial supplier, whole blood was collected from each healthy donor at three time points set approximately two weeks apart. For immunosequencing, genomic DNA was extracted from unsorted whole blood.

The sample comprised blood. The V gene is TRBV7-2 and the J gene is TRBJ2-1; the D gene is not confidently resolved. The TCR sequence derives from a person between 18 and 75 years old in good health. At the DNA level, the sequence is TGTGCCAGCAGCTTAGTATCAGGCGTAAATGAGCAGTTCTTC. Translated, it gives CASSLVSGVNEQFF.